These 29 T cell receptor beta chains share one sample of origin, sequenced in a study of beta chain features in type 1 diabetes. TCRB transcripts that were expressed got sequenced, as all of the isolated RNA had been reverse transcribed. TCRdb keeps only in-frame clones here, not all; method: immunoSEQ multiplex PCR. The table has around 450,000 clones, 9.5% to 12% seen once. Sequencing was performed on naive CD4+ T cells from blood. The receptor set was obtained from a woman under 30 in good health.

The chain links TRBV28 to TRBJ2-4; D possibly corresponds to TRBD1 (6 bases). The V end was cut by 3 bases, the J end by 7 bases, with 13 bases between. This CDR3 region has 14 residues. Looked up from germline, CDR1 is MDHEN and CDR2 is SYDVKM. CDR3 sequence: CASSFWGQRNIQYF. DNA for the CDR3: TGTGCCAGCAGTTTCTGGGGACAACGGAACATTCAGTACTTC.

This clone appeared a few times. This chain uses TRBV7-9 with TRBJ1-1; weak D call: TRBD1 (5 bases). The germline V and J ends were trimmed by 1 base and 1 base, with 10 bases remaining between them. Per the germline V gene, CDR1 is SEHNR and CDR2 is FQNEAQ (reference sequence). This CDR3 has 15 residues. The CDR3 region is CASSLDRSRNTEAFF. CDR3 coding DNA: TGTGCCAGCAGCTTAGACAGGTCTAGGAACACTGAAGCTTTCTTT.

The rearrangement links TRBV30 to TRBJ1-4; 10 bases match TRBD1. With 4 bases clipped from V and 5 bases from J, the junction kept 4 bases outside the gene matches. Germline CDR1 and CDR2: GTSNPN and SVGIG (reference sequence). The CDR3 has 14 residues. The CDR3 here is CAWTPGQGNEKLFF. The CDR3 bases are TGTGCCTGGACCCCGGGACAGGGGAATGAAAAACTGTTTTTT.

This clone was picked up a small number of times. The V and J genes are TRBV28 and TRBJ2-3, with D maybe TRBD2 (6 bases). The V end was cut by 5 bases, the J end by 4 bases, with 16 bases between. Germline CDR1 MDHEN, CDR2 SYDVKM. CDR3 length equals 15 residues. The CDR3 region has the DNA TGTGCCAGCAGTACCCCCTTAGGAGGGCCAGATACGCAGTATTTT. Its translation: CASSTPLGGPDTQYF.

This clone was counted between two and nine times. The chain carries TRBV7-9 and TRBJ1-1; D gene uncertain. Germline V gene data show CDR1 as SEHNR and CDR2 as FQNEAQ (reference sequence). This CDR3 spans 15 amino acids. With 5 bases removed from V and 1 base from J, the gap between germline ends came to 14 bases. The CDR3 region is CASSPAGIPNTEAFF. DNA for the CDR3: TGTGCCAGCAGCCCCGCCGGGATCCCGAACACTGAAGCTTTCTTT.

The sample holds a few counts of this clone. The chain links TRBV5-1 to TRBJ2-7; TRBD2 matches at 13 bases. The CDR3 length is 17 residues. From germline, CDR1 is SGHRS and CDR2 YFSETQ. Losses at the gene ends were 3 bases for V and 1 base for J; bases not matched to a gene: 7. CDR3 loop: CASSSRTSGRGSYEQYF. The CDR3 nucleotides are TGCGCCAGCAGCTCCCGGACTAGCGGGAGAGGGTCCTACGAGCAGTACTTC.

V and J are TRBV18 and TRBJ1-2, with a possible D match to TRBD1 (5 bases). V lost 3 bases and J 6 bases, leaving 14 bases between the germline ends. Germline CDR1 and CDR2: KGHSH and LQKENI. The CDR3 extends over 14 amino acids. The CDR3 nucleotides are TGTGCCAGCTCACCGCAGGAGGGGTGGCATGGCTACACCTTC. Encoded protein: CASSPQEGWHGYTF.

This clone was seen a few times. Written as DNA, the CDR3 is TGTGCCACCCTAACCTCTAGGGGCCGGGCCTGGGAGCAGTACGTC. Protein product: CATLTSRGRAWEQYV. The rearrangement links TRBV6-5 to TRBJ2-7, with D possibly being TRBD1 (5 bases). Per germline, CDR1 MNHEY and CDR2 SVGAGI. V shed 10 bases and J shed 7 bases, with 26 bases lying between them. The CDR3 extends over 15 amino acids.

In this sample, this clone turned up a few times. The chain has TRBV27 and TRBJ2-7; 7 bases agree with TRBD1. The germline gives CDR1 MNHEY, CDR2 SMNVEV (reference sequence). The V gene end was trimmed by 3 bases and the J gene end by 2 bases; junction bases not matched to a gene: 4. The CDR3 extends over 14 amino acids. CDR3 bases: TGTGCCAGCAGTTTCACAGGGGAAACCTACGAGCAGTACTTC. This codes for CASSFTGETYEQYF.

The rearrangement uses TRBV11-2 and TRBJ2-5; D may be TRBD2 (5 bases). Germline assignment: CDR1 SGHAT and CDR2 FQNNGV. Trimming pared 5 bases from V and 5 bases from J, leaving 12 bases between. The CDR3 runs to 13 residues. The CDR3 region has the DNA TGTGCCAGCAGCCCGGGGTACGGGGAGACCCAGTACTTC. Residues: CASSPGYGETQYF. The whole variable domain, filled in from reference TRBV11-2 and TRBJ2-5, reads EAGVAQSPRYKIIEKRQSVAFWCNPISGHATLYWYQQILGQGPKLLIQFQNNGVVDDSQLPKDRFSAERLKGVDSTLKIQPAKLEDSAVYLCASSPGYGETQYFGPGTRLLVL.

The chain couples TRBV30 to TRBJ2-2; TRBD2 aligns across 10 bases. J gave up 5 bases and V 5 bases, and 2 bases lay outside the gene matches. The CDR3 length is 13 residues. The germline gives CDR1 GTSNPN, CDR2 SVGIG (reference sequence). CDR3 in amino acids: CAWGTSVTGELFF. Written as DNA, the CDR3 is TGTGCCTGGGGGACTAGCGTTACCGGGGAGCTGTTTTTT.

V and J are TRBV27 and TRBJ2-5; 9 bases map to TRBD1. CDR3 length: 16 amino acids. V was pared by 0 bases and J by 1 base, with 3 bases of the junction left unmatched. From germline, CDR1 is MNHEY and CDR2 SMNVEV (reference sequence). CDR3: CASSLSRDRVQETQYF. CDR3 DNA: TGTGCCAGCAGTTTATCCCGGGACAGGGTCCAAGAGACCCAGTACTTC.

In this sample, this clone turned up many times. The chain joins TRBV30 to TRBJ2-5; TRBD1 agrees at 7 bases. CDR3 size: 13 residues. Trimming at V came to 6 bases and at J to 2 bases, leaving 6 bases not matched to a gene. CDR1 is GTSNPN and CDR2 is SVGIG in the germline V gene (reference sequence). As DNA, the CDR3 is TGTGCCTGCCTCCTCAGGGGGCAAGAGACCCAGTACTTC. Its translation is CACLLRGQETQYF.

The chain is built from TRBV2 and TRBJ2-7; 9 bases map to TRBD2. Germline V gene lookup returns CDR1 SNHLY and CDR2 FYNNEI. The CDR3 spans 14 residues. Trimming cost V 9 bases and J 5 bases; bases outside gene matches: 11. The chain's CDR3 is CARARAGGLNEQYF. The CDR3 nucleotides are TGTGCCAGGGCCAGAGCGGGAGGTTTGAACGAGCAGTACTTC.

The V and J genes are TRBV5-1 and TRBJ2-7, with D tentatively TRBD2 (5 bases). In germline, CDR1 is SGHRS, CDR2 YFSETQ. The CDR3 has 15 residues. Trimming left V 4 bases short and J 3 bases short, with 17 bases between. CDR3 in amino acids: CASSIGGTASYEQYF. For the CDR3, the DNA is TGCGCCAGCAGCATTGGAGGCACAGCCAGCTACGAGCAGTACTTC.

This clone was detected many times. The rearrangement uses TRBV4-3 and TRBJ2-1; D may correspond to TRBD1 or TRBD2 (6 bases each). The V end was cut by 1 base, the J end by 5 bases, with 12 bases between. Germline V gives CDR1 LGHNA, CDR2 YSLEER. The CDR3 loop spans 15 amino acids. The CDR3 sequence is CASSQVGGPDNEQFF. The CDR3 DNA reads TGCGCCAGCAGCCAAGTTGGGGGGCCTGACAATGAGCAGTTCTTC.

This clone was seen a handful of times. The chain employs TRBV5-1 and TRBJ2-3; D call uncertain. This CDR3 comprises 14 residues. Trimming removed 2 bases at V and 6 bases at J, with 13 bases between. Germline CDR1 is SGHRS and CDR2 is YFSETQ. In DNA, the CDR3 is TGCGCCAGCAGCTTAGACGGCCCCTGGGATACGCAGTATTTT. Protein sequence: CASSLDGPWDTQYF.

The chain is built from TRBV7-9 and TRBJ2-5, with unresolved D. The germline V gene encodes CDR1 SEHNR and CDR2 FQNEAQ (reference sequence). Trimming took off 5 bases at V and 5 bases at J, with 21 bases between the two ends. CDR3 size: 16 residues. CDR3 in amino acids: CASSPVRRSQGETQYF. The CDR3 nucleotides read TGTGCCAGCAGCCCGGTCCGCAGGTCCCAAGGGGAGACCCAGTACTTC. The variable domain in full, with the rest retrieved from reference TRBV7-9 and TRBJ2-5, is DTGVSQNPRHKITKRGQNVTFRCDPISEHNRLYWYRQTLGQGPEFLTYFQNEAQLEKSRLLSDRFSAERPKGSFSTLEIQRTEQGDSAMYLCASSPVRRSQGETQYFGPGTRLLVL.

The rearrangement joins TRBV5-4 to TRBJ2-5, with TRBD1 matching over 7 bases. CDR3 length: 15 residues. J was trimmed by 0 bases and V by 5 bases; bases with no gene match: 7. CDR1 and CDR2 (germline): SGHNT, YYREEE (reference sequence). The chain's CDR3 is CASRPGTAYQETQYF. The CDR3 nucleotides read TGTGCCAGCAGACCTGGGACAGCGTACCAAGAGACCCAGTACTTC.

This clone occurred a few times. The J gene is TRBJ2-5, the V gene TRBV7-7; 8 nucleotides match TRBD2. This CDR3 spans 18 amino acids. V lost 1 base and J lost 4; bases outside the gene matches: 14. Germline V gene data show CDR1 as SSHAT and CDR2 as FNYEAQ (reference sequence). CDR3 residues: CASSLGHSGELGSETQYF. CDR3 sequence (DNA): TGTGCCAGCAGCTTAGGGCATAGCGGGGAATTAGGCTCAGAGACCCAGTACTTC.

The V gene is TRBV5-4, the J gene TRBJ1-4, with 8 bases matching TRBD1. V shed 4 bases and J 11 bases; nucleotides not matched to a gene: 10. CDR3 length: 14 amino acids. Germline assignment: CDR1 SGHNT and CDR2 YYREEE (reference sequence). The CDR3 reads CASSTDREVRKLFF. CDR3 sequence (DNA): TGTGCCAGCAGCACGGACAGGGAAGTTAGGAAACTGTTTTTT. Looking up the rest from reference TRBV5-4 and TRBJ1-4 gives the full variable domain: ETGVTQSPTHLIKTRGQQVTLRCSSQSGHNTVSWYQQALGQGPQFIFQYYREEENGRGNFPPRFSGLQFPNYSSELNVNALELDDSALYLCASSTDREVRKLFFGSGTQLSVL.

Only a few counts were recorded for this clone. The chain couples TRBV18 to TRBJ2-3; perhaps TRBD1 as D (6 bases). Germline-derived CDR1 and CDR2 are KGHSH and LQKENI. CDR3 size: 14 residues. The ends were cut back, 3 bases at V and 4 bases at J, with 11 bases in the middle. Here the CDR3 reads CASSPTQGADTQYF. For the CDR3, the DNA is TGTGCCAGCTCACCGACACAGGGAGCAGATACGCAGTATTTT. Complete variable domain (other parts from reference TRBV18 and TRBJ2-3): NAGVMQNPRHLVRRRGQEARLRCSPMKGHSHVYWYRQLPEEGLKFMVYLQKENIIDESGMPKERFSAEFPKEGPSILRIQQVVRGDSAAYFCASSPTQGADTQYFGPGTRLTVL.

The CDR3 DNA is TGCGCCAGCAGCTTGGGGTCGATTGTTGAGCAGTTCTTC. Residues: CASSLGSIVEQFF. The V and J genes are TRBV5-1 and TRBJ2-1; D not certain. The germline V and J ends were trimmed by 0 bases and 9 bases, with 10 bases remaining between them. This CDR3 has 13 amino acids. CDR1 and CDR2 (germline): SGHRS, YFSETQ.

The CDR3 nucleotides are TGCGCCAGCAGGACCGGGACAGCTGCAGATACGCAGTATTTT. Amino acid sequence: CASRTGTAADTQYF. The rearrangement joins TRBV5-1 to TRBJ2-3; 7 bases fit TRBD1. The CDR3 is 14 amino acids. Germline CDR1 SGHRS, CDR2 YFSETQ. The V gene end was trimmed by 5 bases and the J gene end by 4 bases; junction bases not matched to a gene: 7.

This chain links TRBV5-1 with TRBJ2-3, with D unclear. The V gene's germline CDR1 is SGHRS and CDR2 YFSETQ. Trimming took 4 bases from V and 3 from J, leaving 12 bases between them. The CDR3 has 14 amino acids. CDR3 in DNA: TGCGCCAGCAGCCCGGTTCCCCCTACAGATACGCAGTATTTT. Translating it yields CASSPVPPTDTQYF. The full variable domain, in which reference TRBV5-1 and TRBJ2-3 provide the parts outside the CDR3, is KAGVTQTPRYLIKTRGQQVTLSCSPISGHRSVSWYQQTPGQGLQFLFEYFSETQRNKGNFPGRFSGRQFSNSRSEMNVSTLELGDSALYLCASSPVPPTDTQYFGPGTRLTVL.

This clone was seen only a few times. The chain has TRBV14 and TRBJ2-7; TRBD1 agrees at 12 bases. There are 14 residues in the CDR3. With 8 bases clipped from V and 4 bases from J, the junction kept 6 bases outside the gene matches. The germline V gene has CDR1 SGHDN and CDR2 FVKESK. CDR3: CASDRDRGLYEQYF. The CDR3 DNA follows: TGTGCCAGCGACCGGGACAGGGGGCTGTACGAGCAGTACTTC.

Points on this clone: One end of the junction fails to match germline, which may point to a read error. The chain uses TRBV2 and TRBJ1-2, with a weak D call TRBD1 (6 bases). The germline V gene has CDR1 SNHLY and CDR2 FYNNEI. The CDR3 consists of 12 residues. The CDR3 loop is CASRETGHRRGF. CDR3 sequence (DNA): TGTGCCAGCAGGGAGACAGGCCACCGCAGGGGCTTC.

This clone has more than one count but fewer than ten. The chain recombines TRBV7-2 with TRBJ2-1, with 9 bases fitting TRBD2. CDR1 and CDR2 from the germline V gene are SGHTA and FQGNSA. The V and J ends lost 3 bases and 9 bases, in that order; junction bases with no gene match: 3. This CDR3 has 13 amino acids. The DNA of the CDR3 is TGTGCCAGCAGCTTCGGGACTAGCCCTGAGCAGTTCTTC. It encodes CASSFGTSPEQFF. Full variable domain (rest looked up from reference TRBV7-2 and TRBJ2-1): GAGVSQSPSNKVTEKGKDVELRCDPISGHTALYWYRQSLGQGLEFLIYFQGNSAPDKSGLPSDRFSAERTGGSVSTLTIQRTQQEDSAVYLCASSFGTSPEQFFGPGTRLTVL.

This clone showed up just a few times. This CDR3 reads CASSLVAGGMETQYF. DNA of the CDR3: TGTGCCAGCAGCTTGGTAGCGGGAGGGATGGAGACCCAGTACTTC. V is TRBV5-6 and J is TRBJ2-5, with 11 bases aligning to TRBD2. Looked up from germline, CDR1 is SGHDT and CDR2 is YYEEEE. The CDR3 length is 15 residues. The V gene end was trimmed by 0 bases and the J gene end by 5 bases; junction bases not matched to a gene: 3.